The 13 T cell receptor beta chains below all came from one sample that was sequenced in a study of breast tumors, draining lymph nodes, adjacent tissues (dated by TCRdb to 2016 to 2017). The library was obtained by multiplex PCR. The data were produced on an Illumina HiSeq 2000. TCRdb reanalyzed the raw reads on its own, using fastp at Q25 for trimming and MiXCR for clone calling, and kept in-frame beta chains. Duplicate CDR3 protein sequences are folded into a single record with the most common DNA and genes. The sample data list 45,000 to 60,000 distinct CDR3 sequences, and 20% to 25% of these were observed just once. Approximately 8.2% of the sample rests with the top ten. The sample taken for sequencing was breast tumor tissue. These receptors were taken from a female donor with breast cancer. Some clones in this sample may be carry-over from other donors' samples.

In the case of this clonotype: Since a much larger clone is just one base distant, this may be a read error. The chain joins TRBV5-1 to TRBJ1-4, with TRBD1 identical over 11 bases. Germline CDR1 is SGHRS and CDR2 is YFSETQ. The CDR3 is 15 residues long. V trimming: 4 bases; J trimming: 12 bases; junction bases outside the gene matches: 11. The CDR3 sequence: CASSISGTGGEELFF. The CDR3 DNA sequence: TGCGCCAGCAGCATATCCGGGACAGGGGGGGAAGAACTGTTTTTT.

Ten or more counts support this clonotype. The chain joins TRBV16 to TRBJ2-7, with D possibly TRBD2 on 5 matching bases. The CDR3 spans 13 residues. V shed 0 bases and J shed 6 bases, with 9 bases lying between them. Germline CDR1 KGHSY, CDR2 FQNENV. In DNA form, the CDR3 reads TGTGCCAGCAGCCAATCTGACGGAGGCGAGCAGTACTTC. Its protein is CASSQSDGGEQYF.

This clonotype was detected many times. This chain connects TRBV2 to TRBJ2-2; D ambiguous. This CDR3 spans 12 amino acids. Trimming left V 7 bases short and J 7 bases short, with 10 bases between. Germline CDR1 is SNHLY and CDR2 is FYNNEI. CDR3 sequence reads: CASTLSGGELFF. The CDR3 DNA reads TGTGCCAGCACCCTATCGGGCGGGGAGCTGTTTTTT.

There are many counts of this clonotype. This sequence joins TRBV2 and TRBJ1-2, with 11 bases matching TRBD1. The germline V gene has CDR1 SNHLY and CDR2 FYNNEI. This CDR3 spans 15 amino acids. V was clipped by 7 bases and J by 6 bases; unmatched bases: 10. The CDR3 bases are TGTGCCAGCACCAAAACGGGACAGGGGGGTGATGGCTACACCTTC. It yields the protein CASTKTGQGGDGYTF.

A few counts support this clonotype. The genes are TRBV7-9 and TRBJ1-1; TRBD1 is a possible D gene (5 bases). Germline CDR1 is SEHNR and CDR2 is FQNEAQ (reference sequence). V dropped 0 bases and J dropped 11 bases, with 10 bases sitting between them. The CDR3 spans 12 residues. CDR3 sequence reads: CASSLAQGGAFF. The CDR3 nucleotides read TGTGCCAGCAGCTTAGCCCAGGGTGGGGCTTTCTTT.

This clonotype was counted ten times or more. V gene TRBV7-9 combines with J gene TRBJ2-1; 11 positions match TRBD2. Germline V gene data show CDR1 as SEHNR and CDR2 as FQNEAQ (reference sequence). This CDR3 spans 12 amino acids. After removal of 1 base from V and 16 bases from J, the junction contained 3 bases not matched to a gene. The DNA of the CDR3 is TGTGCCAGCAGCTTAGGACTAGCGGGAACATTCTTC. This encodes CASSLGLAGTFF. The variable domain in full, completed from reference TRBV7-9 and TRBJ2-1, reads DTGVSQNPRHKITKRGQNVTFRCDPISEHNRLYWYRQTLGQGPEFLTYFQNEAQLEKSRLLSDRFSAERPKGSFSTLEIQRTEQGDSAMYLCASSLGLAGTFFGPGTRLTVL.

The V gene is TRBV10-3, the J gene TRBJ2-1, with 8 bases that match TRBD2. Germline trimming cut 4 bases from V and 1 base from J; bases unmatched to any gene: 21. CDR3 length: 21 amino acids. From germline, CDR1 is ENHRY and CDR2 SYGVKD. The CDR3 sequence: CAISGPPSGSSTTSSYNEQFF. CDR3 nucleotide sequence: TGTGCCATCAGTGGCCCCCCTAGCGGGTCTTCCACCACCTCATCCTACAATGAGCAGTTCTTC.

This clonotype was counted many times. The rearrangement links TRBV20-1 to TRBJ1-2; D call uncertain. This CDR3 spans 10 amino acids. Germline values: CDR1 DFQATT, CDR2 SNEGSKA (reference sequence). The V gene lost 6 bases and the J gene lost 8 bases, with 10 bases spanning the gap. The CDR3 here is CSAPAQGYTF. The CDR3 DNA reads as TGCAGTGCCCCGGCTCAGGGCTACACCTTC.

As regards this clonotype: One base away lies a much larger clone, so this may be a sequencing read error. The V gene is TRBV2, the J gene TRBJ2-5; 12 bases fit TRBD1. This CDR3 has 15 amino acids. V shed 8 bases, J shed 9 bases, and the junction held 13 bases outside the gene matches. CDR1 is SNHLY, CDR2 FYNNEI, per germline. In DNA form, the CDR3 reads TGTGCCAGCGGGACAGGGGGCCTTTTAGGGGAGGCCCAGTACTTC. Translation: CASGTGGLLGEAQYF.

J is TRBJ2-7 and V is TRBV28; D gene uncertain. Germline values: CDR1 MDHEN, CDR2 SYDVKM. Trimming left V 1 base short and J 6 bases short, with 10 bases between. The CDR3 covers 13 residues. The CDR3 DNA reads TGTGCCAGCAGTTTATCTTCCAGGCCCGAGCAGTACTTC. Protein sequence: CASSLSSRPEQYF.

The gene calls are TRBV6-1 and TRBJ2-3; D gene uncertain. From germline, CDR1 is MNHNS and CDR2 SASEGT. The CDR3 is 16 residues long. The V gene lost 2 bases and the J gene lost 0 bases, with 12 bases spanning the gap. This CDR3 is CASSESLVGSTDTQYF. CDR3 nucleotide sequence: TGTGCCAGCAGTGAATCCCTGGTGGGGAGCACAGATACGCAGTATTTT.

At least ten counts were recorded for this clonotype. The chain employs TRBV4-1 and TRBJ1-5, with 7 bases that match TRBD1. V lost 5 bases, J lost 2 bases, and 3 bases stayed unmatched. CDR1 MGHRA and CDR2 YSYEKL come from the germline V gene. The CDR3 covers 14 residues. The CDR3, as DNA: TGCGCCAGCAGCGATACAGGGGGCAATCAGCCCCAGCATTTT. It is translated as CASSDTGGNQPQHF.

This clonotype occurred many times. The rearrangement links TRBV2 to TRBJ2-5; D may be TRBD1 or TRBD2 (5 bases each). CDR3 size: 12 residues. Trimming took 3 bases from V and 9 from J, leaving 11 bases between them. Germline CDR1 reads SNHLY; CDR2 reads FYNNEI. CDR3 sequence reads: CASSEGESAQYF. CDR3 sequence (DNA): TGTGCCAGCAGTGAGGGGGAATCGGCCCAGTACTTC.